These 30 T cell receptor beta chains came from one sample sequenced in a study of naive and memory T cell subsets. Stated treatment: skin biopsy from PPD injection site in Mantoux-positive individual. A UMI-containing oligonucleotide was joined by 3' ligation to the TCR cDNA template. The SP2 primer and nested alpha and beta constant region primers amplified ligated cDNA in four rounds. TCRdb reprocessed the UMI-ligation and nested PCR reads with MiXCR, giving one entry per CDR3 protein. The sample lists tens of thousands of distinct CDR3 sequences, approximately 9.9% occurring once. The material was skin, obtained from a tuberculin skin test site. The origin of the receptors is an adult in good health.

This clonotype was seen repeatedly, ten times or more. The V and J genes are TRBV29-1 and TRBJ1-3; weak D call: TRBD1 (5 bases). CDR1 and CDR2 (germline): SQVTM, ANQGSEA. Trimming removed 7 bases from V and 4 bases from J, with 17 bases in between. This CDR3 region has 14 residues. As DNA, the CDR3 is TGCAGCGGGAGCGGGGGACGGGGAGGAAACACCATATATTTT. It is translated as CSGSGGRGGNTIYF.

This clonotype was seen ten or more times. CDR3 sequence reads: CASSYSGRTEAFF. The CDR3 DNA sequence: TGTGCCAGCAGTTACTCTGGGAGGACTGAAGCTTTCTTT. This rearrangement joins TRBV6-6 to TRBJ1-1; D unresolved. The germline V gene has CDR1 MNHNY and CDR2 SVGAGI (reference sequence). This CDR3 contains 13 residues. Trimming took off 0 bases at V and 5 bases at J, with 7 bases between the two ends.

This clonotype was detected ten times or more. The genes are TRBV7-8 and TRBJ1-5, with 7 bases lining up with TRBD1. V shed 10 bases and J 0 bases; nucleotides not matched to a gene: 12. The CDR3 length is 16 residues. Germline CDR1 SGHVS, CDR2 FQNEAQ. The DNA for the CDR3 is TGTGCCAACAACAACCCAGGGGGACCTAGCAATCAGCCCCAGCATTTT. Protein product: CANNNPGGPSNQPQHF.

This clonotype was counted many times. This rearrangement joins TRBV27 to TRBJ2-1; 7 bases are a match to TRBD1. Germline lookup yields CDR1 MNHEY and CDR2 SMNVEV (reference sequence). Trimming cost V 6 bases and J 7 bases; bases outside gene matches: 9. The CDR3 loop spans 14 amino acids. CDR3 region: CASSHLQGSNEQFF. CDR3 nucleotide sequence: TGTGCCAGCAGCCACTTACAGGGGTCGAATGAGCAGTTCTTC.

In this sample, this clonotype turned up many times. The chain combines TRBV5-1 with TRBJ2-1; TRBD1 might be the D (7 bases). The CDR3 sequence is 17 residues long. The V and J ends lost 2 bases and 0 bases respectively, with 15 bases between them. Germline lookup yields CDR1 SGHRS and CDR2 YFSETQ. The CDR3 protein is CASSFPTGRSSYNEQFF. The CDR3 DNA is TGCGCCAGCAGCTTTCCGACAGGGAGGAGCTCCTACAATGAGCAGTTCTTC. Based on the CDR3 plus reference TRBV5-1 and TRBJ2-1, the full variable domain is KAGVTQTPRYLIKTRGQQVTLSCSPISGHRSVSWYQQTPGQGLQFLFEYFSETQRNKGNFPGRFSGRQFSNSRSEMNVSTLELGDSALYLCASSFPTGRSSYNEQFFGPGTRLTVL.

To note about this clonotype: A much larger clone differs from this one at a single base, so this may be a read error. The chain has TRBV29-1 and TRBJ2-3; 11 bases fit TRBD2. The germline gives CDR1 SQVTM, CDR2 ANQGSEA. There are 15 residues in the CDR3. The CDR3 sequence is CSVLGLADRTNTQYF. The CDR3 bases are TGCAGCGTTTTGGGACTAGCGGACCGCACAAATACGCAGTATTTT.

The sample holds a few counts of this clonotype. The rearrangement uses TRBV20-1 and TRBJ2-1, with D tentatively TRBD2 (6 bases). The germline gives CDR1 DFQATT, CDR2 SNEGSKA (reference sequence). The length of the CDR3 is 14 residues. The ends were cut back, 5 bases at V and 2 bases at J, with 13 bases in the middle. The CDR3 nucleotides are TGCAGTGCTCCTACTAGCTCCCCCTACAATGAGCAGTTCTTC. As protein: CSAPTSSPYNEQFF.

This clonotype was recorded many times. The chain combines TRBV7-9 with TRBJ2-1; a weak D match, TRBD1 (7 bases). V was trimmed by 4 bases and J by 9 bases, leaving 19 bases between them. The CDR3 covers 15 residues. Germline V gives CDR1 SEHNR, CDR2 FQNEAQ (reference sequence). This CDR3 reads CASSSPDRVGGEQFF. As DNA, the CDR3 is TGTGCCAGCAGCTCCCCCGACAGGGTCGGGGGTGAGCAGTTCTTC.

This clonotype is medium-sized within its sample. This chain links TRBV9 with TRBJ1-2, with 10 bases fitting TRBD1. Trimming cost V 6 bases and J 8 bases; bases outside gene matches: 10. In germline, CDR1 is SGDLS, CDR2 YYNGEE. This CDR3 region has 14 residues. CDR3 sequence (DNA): TGTGCCAGCACCAAAGACAGGGGGCTAAACGGCTACACCTTC. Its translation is CASTKDRGLNGYTF.

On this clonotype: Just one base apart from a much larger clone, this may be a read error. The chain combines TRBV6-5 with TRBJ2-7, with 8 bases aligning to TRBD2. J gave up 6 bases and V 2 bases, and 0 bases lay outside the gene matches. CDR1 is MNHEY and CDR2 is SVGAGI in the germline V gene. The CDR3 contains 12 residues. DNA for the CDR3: TGTGCCAGCAGTTACAGCGGGGGCGAGCAGTACTTC. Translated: CASSYSGGEQYF.

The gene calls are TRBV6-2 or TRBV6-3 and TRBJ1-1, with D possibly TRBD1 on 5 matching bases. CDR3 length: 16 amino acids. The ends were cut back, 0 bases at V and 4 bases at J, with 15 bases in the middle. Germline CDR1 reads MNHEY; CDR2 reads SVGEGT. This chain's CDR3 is CASSYSKGRRGTEAFF. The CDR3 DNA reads TGTGCCAGCAGTTACTCGAAGGGGCGGCGGGGCACTGAAGCTTTCTTT.

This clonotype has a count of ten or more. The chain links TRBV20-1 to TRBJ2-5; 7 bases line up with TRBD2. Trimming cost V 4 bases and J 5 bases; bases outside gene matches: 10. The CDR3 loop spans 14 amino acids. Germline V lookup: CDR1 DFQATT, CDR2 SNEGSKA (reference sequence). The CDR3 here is CSATRTRVSETQYF. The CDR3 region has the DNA TGCAGTGCTACTCGGACTAGAGTATCCGAGACCCAGTACTTC.

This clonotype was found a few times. The CDR3 DNA is TGTGCCACCCAGACCCGGGGGAATCAGCCCCAGCATTTT. This encodes CATQTRGNQPQHF. The V gene is TRBV19, the J gene TRBJ1-5; a weak D match, TRBD1 (5 bases). V shed 10 bases and J shed 4 bases, with 14 bases lying between them. The germline CDR1 and CDR2 sequences are LNHDA and SQIVND (reference sequence). The CDR3 has 13 residues.

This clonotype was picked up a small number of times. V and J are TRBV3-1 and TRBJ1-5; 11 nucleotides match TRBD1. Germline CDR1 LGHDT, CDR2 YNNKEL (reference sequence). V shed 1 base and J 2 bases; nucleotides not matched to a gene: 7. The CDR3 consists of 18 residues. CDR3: CASSQGWTGGLGNQPQHF. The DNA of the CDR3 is TGTGCCAGCAGCCAAGGGTGGACAGGGGGCCTGGGCAATCAGCCCCAGCATTTT.

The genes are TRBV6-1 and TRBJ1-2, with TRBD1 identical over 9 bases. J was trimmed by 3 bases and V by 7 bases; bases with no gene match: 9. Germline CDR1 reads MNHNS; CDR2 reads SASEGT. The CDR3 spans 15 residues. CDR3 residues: CASKRWTGEDYGYTF. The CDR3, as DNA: TGTGCCAGCAAACGATGGACAGGGGAGGACTATGGCTACACCTTC.

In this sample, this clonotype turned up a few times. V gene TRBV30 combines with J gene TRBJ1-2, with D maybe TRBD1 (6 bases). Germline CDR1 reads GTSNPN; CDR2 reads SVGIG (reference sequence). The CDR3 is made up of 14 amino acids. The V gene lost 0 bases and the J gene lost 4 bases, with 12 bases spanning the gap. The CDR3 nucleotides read TGTGCCTGGAGTGTACAGGGATACTCCTATGGCTACACCTTC. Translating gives CAWSVQGYSYGYTF.

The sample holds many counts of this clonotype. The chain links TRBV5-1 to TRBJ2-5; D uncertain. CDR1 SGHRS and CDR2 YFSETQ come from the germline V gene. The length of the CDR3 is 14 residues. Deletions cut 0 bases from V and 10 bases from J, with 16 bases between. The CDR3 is CASSLGIGKGIQYF. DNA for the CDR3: TGCGCCAGCAGCTTGGGAATCGGCAAAGGGATCCAGTACTTC.

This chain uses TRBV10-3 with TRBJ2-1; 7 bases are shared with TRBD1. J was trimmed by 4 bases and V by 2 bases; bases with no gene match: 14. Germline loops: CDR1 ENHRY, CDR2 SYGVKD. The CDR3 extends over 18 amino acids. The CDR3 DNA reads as TGTGCCATCAGTGAGCCGTCAGGGGGAGTTAGGTCTTACAATGAGCAGTTCTTC. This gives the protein CAISEPSGGVRSYNEQFF.

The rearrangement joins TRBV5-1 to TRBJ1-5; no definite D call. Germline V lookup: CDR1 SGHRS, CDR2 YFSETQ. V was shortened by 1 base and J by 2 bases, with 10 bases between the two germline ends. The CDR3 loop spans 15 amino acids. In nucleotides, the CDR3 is TGCGCCAGCAGCTTGTTAGGCAGAGGCAATCAGCCCCAGCATTTT. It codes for CASSLLGRGNQPQHF.

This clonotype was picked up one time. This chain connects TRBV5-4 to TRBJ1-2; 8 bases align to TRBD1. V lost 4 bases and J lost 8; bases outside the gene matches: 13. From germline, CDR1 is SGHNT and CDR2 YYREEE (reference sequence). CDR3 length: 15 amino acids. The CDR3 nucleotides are TGTGCCAGCAGCGCTCCTTCCAGGGGGCTACTCGGCTACACCTTC. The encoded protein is CASSAPSRGLLGYTF.

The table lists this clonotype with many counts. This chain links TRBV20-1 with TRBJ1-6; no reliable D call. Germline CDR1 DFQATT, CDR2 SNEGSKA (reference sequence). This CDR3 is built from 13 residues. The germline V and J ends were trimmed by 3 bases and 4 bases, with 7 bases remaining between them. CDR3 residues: CSASSRYNSPLHF. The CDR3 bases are TGCAGTGCTAGTTCCAGATATAATTCACCCCTCCACTTT.

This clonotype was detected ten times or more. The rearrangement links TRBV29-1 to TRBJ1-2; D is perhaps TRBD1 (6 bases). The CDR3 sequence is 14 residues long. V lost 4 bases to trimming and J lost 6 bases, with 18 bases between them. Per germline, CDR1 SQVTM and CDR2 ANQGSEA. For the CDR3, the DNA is TGCAGCGTTGCCCTAGGCGTGGCAGGGGATGGCTACACCTTC. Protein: CSVALGVAGDGYTF. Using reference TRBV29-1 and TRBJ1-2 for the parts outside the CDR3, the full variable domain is SAVISQKPSRDICQRGTSLTIQCQVDSQVTMMFWYRQQPGQSLTLIATANQGSEATYESGFVIDKFPISRPNLTFSTLTVSNMSPEDSSIYLCSVALGVAGDGYTFGSGTRLTVV.

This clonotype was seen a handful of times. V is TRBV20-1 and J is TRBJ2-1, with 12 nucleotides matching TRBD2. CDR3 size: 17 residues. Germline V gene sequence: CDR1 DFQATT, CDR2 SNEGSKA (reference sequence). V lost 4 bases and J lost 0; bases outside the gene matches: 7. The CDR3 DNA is TGCAGTGCTATCGGGACTAGCGGGCGGATCTCCTACAATGAGCAGTTCTTC. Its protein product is CSAIGTSGRISYNEQFF.

This CDR3 reads CASSLVSAFVGEQYF. In nucleotides, the CDR3 is TGTGCCAGCAGCTTAGTTTCCGCTTTCGTCGGCGAGCAGTACTTC. The V call is TRBV7-8, the J call TRBJ2-7, with D uncertain. CDR3 length: 15 residues. Germline V gene data show CDR1 as SGHVS and CDR2 as FQNEAQ. V lost 1 base to trimming and J lost 6 bases, with 16 bases between them.

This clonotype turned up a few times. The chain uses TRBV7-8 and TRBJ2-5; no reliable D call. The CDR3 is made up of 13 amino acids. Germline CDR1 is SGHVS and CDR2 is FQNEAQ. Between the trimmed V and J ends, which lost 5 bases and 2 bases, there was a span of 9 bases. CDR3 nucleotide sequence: TGTGCCAGCAGCACGGACCTTCAAGAGACCCAGTACTTC. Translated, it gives CASSTDLQETQYF. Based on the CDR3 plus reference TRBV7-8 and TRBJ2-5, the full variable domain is GAGVSQSPRYKVAKRGQDVALRCDPISGHVSLFWYQQALGQGPEFLTYFQNEAQLDKSGLPSDRFFAERPEGSVSTLKIQRTQQEDSAVYLCASSTDLQETQYFGPGTRLLVL.

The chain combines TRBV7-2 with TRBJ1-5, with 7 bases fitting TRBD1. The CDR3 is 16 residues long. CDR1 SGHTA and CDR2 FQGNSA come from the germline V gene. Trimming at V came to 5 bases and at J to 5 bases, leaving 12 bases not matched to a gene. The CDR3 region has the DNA TGTGCCAGCAGCCCTAGAGGGAGACAGGGCGATCAGCCCCAGCATTTT. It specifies CASSPRGRQGDQPQHF. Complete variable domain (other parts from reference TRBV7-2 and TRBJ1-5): GAGVSQSPSNKVTEKGKDVELRCDPISGHTALYWYRQSLGQGLEFLIYFQGNSAPDKSGLPSDRFSAERTGGSVSTLTIQRTQQEDSAVYLCASSPRGRQGDQPQHFGDGTRLSIL.

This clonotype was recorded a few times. This CDR3 reads CASSQERISYGYTF. CDR3 DNA: TGTGCCAGCAGCCAAGAGCGAATTTCCTATGGCTACACCTTC. The rearrangement uses TRBV14 and TRBJ1-2; D is unclear. V was cut by 0 bases and J by 4 bases, with 9 bases left in between. The CDR3 is 14 residues long. Germline V gene sequence: CDR1 SGHDN, CDR2 FVKESK.

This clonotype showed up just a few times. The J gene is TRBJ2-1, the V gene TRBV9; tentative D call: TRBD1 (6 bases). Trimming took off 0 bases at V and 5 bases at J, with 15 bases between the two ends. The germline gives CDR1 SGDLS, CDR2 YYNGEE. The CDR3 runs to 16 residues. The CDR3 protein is CASSVGGRGTNNEQFF. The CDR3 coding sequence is TGTGCCAGCAGCGTAGGGGGCAGGGGAACCAACAATGAGCAGTTCTTC.

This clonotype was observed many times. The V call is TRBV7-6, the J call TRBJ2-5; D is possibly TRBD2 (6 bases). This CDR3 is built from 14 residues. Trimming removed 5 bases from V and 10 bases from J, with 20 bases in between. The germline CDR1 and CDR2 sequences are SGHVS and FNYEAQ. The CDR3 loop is CASSESNTPGSQYF. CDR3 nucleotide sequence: TGTGCCAGCAGCGAGTCTAACACGCCCGGGAGCCAGTACTTC.

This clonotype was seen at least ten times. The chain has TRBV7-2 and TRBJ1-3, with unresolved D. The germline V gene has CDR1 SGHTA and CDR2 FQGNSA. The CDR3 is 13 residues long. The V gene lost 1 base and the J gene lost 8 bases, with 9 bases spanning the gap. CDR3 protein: CASSLVAGHTIYF. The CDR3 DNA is TGTGCCAGCAGCTTAGTCGCCGGGCACACCATATATTTT. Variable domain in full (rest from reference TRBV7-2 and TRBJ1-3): GAGVSQSPSNKVTEKGKDVELRCDPISGHTALYWYRQSLGQGLEFLIYFQGNSAPDKSGLPSDRFSAERTGGSVSTLTIQRTQQEDSAVYLCASSLVAGHTIYFGEGSWLTVV.